Reported below is one T cell receptor (beta chain). Trimming removed 0 bases from V and 6 bases from J, with 18 bases in between. CDR1 and CDR2 (germline): DFQATT, SNEGSKA (reference sequence). The CDR3 length is 16 residues. A second PCR of 7 to 11 cycles used a sample-barcoded 5' primer and a J-beta primer mix. MiXCR was run by TCRdb on the 5' RACE reads, yielding one entry per CDR3 protein. Among 650,000 to 1,000,000 distinct CDR3 sequences listed, around 45% were seen once. This entry comes from a study of blood T cells in healthy people across ages. This receptor was obtained from an elderly man in good health. Material for sequencing was blood. The V call is TRBV20-1, the J call TRBJ1-5, with a possible D match to TRBD1 (5 bases). CDR3 sequence (DNA): TGCAGTGCTAGAGATCGTCGGGCAGGGAAAAGTCAGCCCCAGCATTTT. Protein sequence: CSARDRRAGKSQPQHF.